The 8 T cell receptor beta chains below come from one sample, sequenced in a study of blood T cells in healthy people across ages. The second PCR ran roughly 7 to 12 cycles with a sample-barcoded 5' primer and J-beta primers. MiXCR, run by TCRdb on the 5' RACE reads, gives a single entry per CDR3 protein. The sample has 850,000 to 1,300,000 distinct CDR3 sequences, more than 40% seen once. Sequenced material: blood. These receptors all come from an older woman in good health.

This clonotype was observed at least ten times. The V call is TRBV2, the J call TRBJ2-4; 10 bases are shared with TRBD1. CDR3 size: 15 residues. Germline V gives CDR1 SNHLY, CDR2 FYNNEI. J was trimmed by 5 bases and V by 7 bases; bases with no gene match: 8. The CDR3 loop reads CASKSGTGDENIQYF. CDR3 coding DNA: TGTGCCAGCAAATCTGGGACAGGGGACGAAAACATTCAGTACTTC. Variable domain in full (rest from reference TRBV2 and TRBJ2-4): EPEVTQTPSHQVTQMGQEVILRCVPISNHLYFYWYRQILGQKVEFLVSFYNNEISEKSEIFDDQFSVERPDGSNFTLKIRSTKLEDSAMYFCASKSGTGDENIQYFGAGTRLSVL.

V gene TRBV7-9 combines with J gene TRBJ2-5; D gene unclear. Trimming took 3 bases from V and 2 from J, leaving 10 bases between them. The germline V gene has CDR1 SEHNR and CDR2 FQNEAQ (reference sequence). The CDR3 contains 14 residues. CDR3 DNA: TGTGCCAGCAGCTTTGTACAAAATCAAGAGACCCAGTACTTC. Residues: CASSFVQNQETQYF. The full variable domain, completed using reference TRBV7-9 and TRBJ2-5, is DTGVSQNPRHKITKRGQNVTFRCDPISEHNRLYWYRQTLGQGPEFLTYFQNEAQLEKSRLLSDRFSAERPKGSFSTLEIQRTEQGDSAMYLCASSFVQNQETQYFGPGTRLLVL.

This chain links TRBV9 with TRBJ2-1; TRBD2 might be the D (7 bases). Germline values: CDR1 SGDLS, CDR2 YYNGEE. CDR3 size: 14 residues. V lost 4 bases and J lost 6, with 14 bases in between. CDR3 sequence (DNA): TGTGCCAGCAGCTCATCCGGGGGGCCCAATGAGCAGTTCTTC. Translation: CASSSSGGPNEQFF.

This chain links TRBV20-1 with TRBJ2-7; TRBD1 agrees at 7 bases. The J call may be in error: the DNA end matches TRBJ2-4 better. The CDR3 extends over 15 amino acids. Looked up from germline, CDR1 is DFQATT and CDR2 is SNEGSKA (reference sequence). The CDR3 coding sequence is TGCAGTGCTAGGGCTACAGGGGTTGACAAAAACATTCAGTACTTC. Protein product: CSARATGVDKNIQYF.

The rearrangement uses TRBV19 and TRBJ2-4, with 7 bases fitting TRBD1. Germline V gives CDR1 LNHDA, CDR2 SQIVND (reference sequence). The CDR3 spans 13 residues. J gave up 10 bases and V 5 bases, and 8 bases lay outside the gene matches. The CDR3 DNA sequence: TGTGCCAGTAGTTTCCTTTCACAGGGGATTCAGTACTTC. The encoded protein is CASSFLSQGIQYF.

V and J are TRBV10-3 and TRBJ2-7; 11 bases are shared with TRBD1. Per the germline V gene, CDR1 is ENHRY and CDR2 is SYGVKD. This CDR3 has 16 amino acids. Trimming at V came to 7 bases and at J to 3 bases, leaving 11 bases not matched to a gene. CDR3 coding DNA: TGTGCCATCACAGGTTCAGTGGGGACAGGGGGCTACGAGCAGTACTTC. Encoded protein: CAITGSVGTGGYEQYF.

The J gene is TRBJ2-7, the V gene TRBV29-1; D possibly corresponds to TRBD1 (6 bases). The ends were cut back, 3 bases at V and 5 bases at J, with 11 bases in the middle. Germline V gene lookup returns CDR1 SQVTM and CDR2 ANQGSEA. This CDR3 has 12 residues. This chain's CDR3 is CSVDVGGDEQYF. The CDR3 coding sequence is TGCAGCGTTGACGTAGGGGGAGACGAGCAGTACTTC.

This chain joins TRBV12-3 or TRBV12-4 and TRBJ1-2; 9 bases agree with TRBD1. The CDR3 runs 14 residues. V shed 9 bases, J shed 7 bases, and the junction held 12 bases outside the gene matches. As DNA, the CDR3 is TGTGCCAGTATTAATGCCGGGACAGGGAGTGGCTACACCTTC. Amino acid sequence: CASINAGTGSGYTF.